This T cell receptor (beta chain) was found in a study of blood T cell repertoires in COVID-19. The wider study: Spain, Italy and the United States supplied samples that represented acute and convalescent COVID-19. From T cells, B-cell-depleted T cells, or PBMCs came the material, which was cDNA or gDNA.

Germline CDR1 LGHDT, CDR2 YNNKEL (reference sequence). The CDR3 sequence is 16 residues long. V shed 2 bases and J shed 4 bases, with 15 bases lying between them. Authors' processing steps: Scientists estimated how many nucleated cells there were by amplifying reference gene primers. The method was immunoSEQ multiplex PCR; TCRdb's version includes in-frame clones alone and lacks a portion of them. V, J and clone size are those of that table, while D and trimming were read from the DNA. The sample includes around 95,000 clones, 91% seen only once; the top ten take 2% to 2.5%. This chain joins TRBV3-1 (or the pseudogene TRBV3-2) and TRBJ2-1; D might be TRBD1 (8 bases). The source material was peripheral blood. This receptor was obtained from a man aged 45 to 65 with active COVID-19. The CDR3 DNA reads TGTGCCAGCAGCCAACTCGGACAGGGAGGGTACAATGAGCAGTTCTTC. As protein: CASSQLGQGGYNEQFF.